Detailed here is one T cell receptor (beta chain). This sample was included in a study of blood T cell repertoires in COVID-19. Study in general: Material from acute and convalescent COVID-19 was sourced from the United States, Italy and Spain. Sources were T cells, B-cell-depleted T cells, or PBMCs; the material itself was cDNA or gDNA.

The length of the CDR3 is 15 residues. V was shortened by 6 bases and J by 0 bases, with 15 bases between the two germline ends. Germline lookup yields CDR1 MDHEN and CDR2 SYDVKM. In the authors' workflow: Reference gene primer amplification yielded estimated nucleated cell counts. Produced via immunoSEQ multiplex PCR; TCRdb's table is partial and in-frame only. That table gives V, J and clone size, and the DNA gave D and trimming. The sample consists of some 200,000 clones, about 88% of them appearing once. The specimen sequenced was peripheral blood. The clonotype comes from a middle-aged man who had recovered from COVID-19. The chain joins TRBV28 to TRBJ2-7; a weak D match, TRBD1 (5 bases). As DNA, the CDR3 is TGTGCCAGCAGCCCCCCGACAGCCAGCTCCTACGAGCAGTACTTC. It codes for CASSPPTASSYEQYF.